This T cell receptor beta chain was observed in a study of blood T cell repertoires in COVID-19. Study-level information: Spain, Italy and the United States supplied samples that represented acute and convalescent COVID-19.

The CDR3 runs 15 residues. CDR1 and CDR2 (germline): KGHSH, LQKENI. The V end was cut by 2 bases, the J end by 0 bases, with 8 bases between. Per the authors' pipeline: The assay estimated nucleated cells by amplifying reference gene primers. Sequencing was performed with immunoSEQ multiplex PCR; in TCRdb, only in-frame clones are kept and a portion is missing. V and J calls and clone size follow that table, whereas D and trimming were derived from the DNA. The profile shows 200,000 to 250,000 clones, about 89% of them singletons. The gene calls are TRBV18 and TRBJ1-5; D is perhaps TRBD1 (5 bases). The receptor was isolated from a woman aged 40-49 years with acute or convalescent COVID-19. The specimen was peripheral blood. The DNA for the CDR3 is TGTGCCAGCTCACCAGGGGGGTATAGCAATCAGCCCCAGCATTTT. Its protein is CASSPGGYSNQPQHF.